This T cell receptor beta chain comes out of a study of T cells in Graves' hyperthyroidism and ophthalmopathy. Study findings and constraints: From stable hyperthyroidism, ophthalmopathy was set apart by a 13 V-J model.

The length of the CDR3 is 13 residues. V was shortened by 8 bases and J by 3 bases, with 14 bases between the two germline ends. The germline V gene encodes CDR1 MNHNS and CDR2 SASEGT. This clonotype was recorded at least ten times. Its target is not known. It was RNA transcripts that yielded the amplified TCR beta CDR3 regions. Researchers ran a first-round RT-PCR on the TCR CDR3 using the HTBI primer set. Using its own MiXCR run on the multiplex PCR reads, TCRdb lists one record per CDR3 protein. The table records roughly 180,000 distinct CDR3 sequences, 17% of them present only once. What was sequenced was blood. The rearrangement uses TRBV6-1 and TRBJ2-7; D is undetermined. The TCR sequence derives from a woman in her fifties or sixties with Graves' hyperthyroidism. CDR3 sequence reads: CASLNPQGYEQYF. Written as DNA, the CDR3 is TGTGCCAGCCTCAACCCCCAAGGCTACGAGCAGTACTTC.